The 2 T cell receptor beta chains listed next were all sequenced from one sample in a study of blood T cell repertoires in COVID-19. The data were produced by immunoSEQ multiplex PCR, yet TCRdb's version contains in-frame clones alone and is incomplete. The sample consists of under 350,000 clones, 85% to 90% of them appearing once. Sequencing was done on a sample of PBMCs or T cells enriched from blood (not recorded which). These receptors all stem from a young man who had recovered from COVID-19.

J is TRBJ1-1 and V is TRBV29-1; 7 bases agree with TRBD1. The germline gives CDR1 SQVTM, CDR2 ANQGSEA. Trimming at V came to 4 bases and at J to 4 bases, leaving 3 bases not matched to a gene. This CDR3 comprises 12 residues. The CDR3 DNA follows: TGCAGCGTTGCACAGGGGTTCACTGAAGCTTTCTTT. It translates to CSVAQGFTEAFF. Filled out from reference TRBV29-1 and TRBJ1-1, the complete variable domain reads SAVISQKPSRDICQRGTSLTIQCQVDSQVTMMFWYRQQPGQSLTLIATANQGSEATYESGFVIDKFPISRPNLTFSTLTVSNMSPEDSSIYLCSVAQGFTEAFFGQGTRLTVV.

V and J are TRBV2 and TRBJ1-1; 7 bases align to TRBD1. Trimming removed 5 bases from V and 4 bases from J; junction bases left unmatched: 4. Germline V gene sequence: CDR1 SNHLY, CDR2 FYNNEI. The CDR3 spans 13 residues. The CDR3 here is CASSYRGGTEAFF. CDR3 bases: TGTGCCAGCAGTTACAGGGGAGGCACTGAAGCTTTCTTT.